This T cell receptor (beta chain) was recovered during a study of OX40 agonist ivuxolimab in advanced cancers. Study context: Dose-escalation patients were diagnosed with hepatocellular carcinoma, melanoma, renal cell cancer or head and neck cancer.

Profiling relied on immunoSEQ multiplex PCR, and the TCRdb table lists in-frame clones only, not all of them. The table includes 60,000 to 85,000 clones, roughly 86% detected once. Germline CDR1 KGHSH, CDR2 LQKENI. This CDR3 contains 13 residues. The V gene lost 3 bases and the J gene lost 2 bases, with 6 bases spanning the gap. This clone was seen a single time. The TCR originated in an adult with an advanced solid tumor such as melanoma, head and neck, liver or kidney cancer. The chain has TRBV18 and TRBJ2-3, with D possibly TRBD2 on 5 matching bases. Source: CD4+ or CD8+ T cells sorted from blood, taken in a trial of the OX40 agonist ivuxolimab. The CDR3 DNA reads as TGTGCCAGCTCACCGCTAGCCACAGATACGCAGTATTTT. Translated: CASSPLATDTQYF.